Below, 9 T cell receptor beta chains from the same sample are listed, as sequenced in a study of shared clonotypes between healthy human individuals. TCRdb's copy holds only in-frame clones and misses some; the assay was immunoSEQ multiplex PCR. The sample consists of 2 million to 3 million clones, approximately 93% of them appearing once. Input material: naive CD4+ T cells from PBMCs. Subset: CD45RA+ positively selected. All receptors derive from a man in his late teens or twenties in good health. Some clones in this sample may be carry-over from other donors' samples.

This sequence joins TRBV7-7 and TRBJ2-3; D ambiguous. Germline CDR1 reads SSHAT; CDR2 reads FNYEAQ (reference sequence). The V end was cut by 5 bases, the J end by 3 bases, with 15 bases between. This CDR3 contains 15 residues. The CDR3 spells CASSRGQLETDTQYF. The CDR3 coding sequence is TGTGCCAGCAGCCGAGGCCAGTTGGAAACAGATACGCAGTATTTT.

This clone came up once. The identical CDR3 is also encoded by other nucleotide sequences in the sample. The chain links TRBV28 to TRBJ1-5; 7 bases agree with TRBD1. Germline V gene lookup returns CDR1 MDHEN and CDR2 SYDVKM. The CDR3 sequence is 14 residues long. J gave up 4 bases and V 6 bases, and 6 bases lay outside the gene matches. The CDR3 nucleotides are TGTGCCAGCAGATCGGGACAGCCGAATCAGCCCCAGCATTTT. Encoded protein: CASRSGQPNQPQHF.

This clone was found once. The rearrangement links TRBV11-2 to TRBJ1-1; a weak D match, TRBD1 (5 bases). V lost 5 bases to trimming and J lost 11 bases, with 21 bases between them. This CDR3 contains 14 residues. Germline V gene lookup returns CDR1 SGHAT and CDR2 FQNNGV. The CDR3: CASSLRDGTRDAFF. DNA of the CDR3: TGTGCCAGCAGCCTCCGGGACGGAACTCGGGATGCTTTCTTT.

This rearrangement joins TRBV5-1 to TRBJ1-2; D call uncertain. The CDR3 loop spans 17 amino acids. CDR1 is SGHRS and CDR2 is YFSETQ in the germline V gene. V lost 0 bases to trimming and J lost 2 bases, with 17 bases between them. CDR3 in DNA: TGCGCCAGCAGCTTGGCCCTAGGGCAGGAGATAAACTATGGCTACACCTTC. Translation gives CASSLALGQEINYGYTF.

A single count supports this clone. Other DNA sequences in this specimen translate into the identical CDR3. This chain connects TRBV28 to TRBJ2-1, with 11 bases aligning to TRBD2. Unmatched junction bases numbered 3, after V lost 6 bases and J lost 2 bases. Germline V CDR1 and CDR2: MDHEN, SYDVKM. CDR3 length: 15 amino acids. CDR3 residues: CASSPLAGAYNEQFF. The CDR3 DNA is TGTGCCAGCAGCCCACTAGCGGGAGCCTACAATGAGCAGTTCTTC. Supplemented by reference TRBV28 and TRBJ2-1, the full variable domain reads DVKVTQSSRYLVKRTGEKVFLECVQDMDHENMFWYRQDPGLGLRLIYFSYDVKMKEKGDIPEGYSVSREKKERFSLILESASTNQTSMYLCASSPLAGAYNEQFFGPGTRLTVL.

As concerns this clone: Different DNA sequences within this sample yield the same CDR3. This chain joins TRBV2 and TRBJ2-2; 7 nucleotides align to TRBD2. The ends lost 6 bases at V and 4 bases at J; junction bases unmatched: 5. Per the germline V gene, CDR1 is SNHLY and CDR2 is FYNNEI. The CDR3 totals 14 residues. The CDR3 DNA is TGTGCCAGCAGCGGAGGGAGGGGCACCGGGGAGCTGTTTTTT. Protein product: CASSGGRGTGELFF.

The J gene is TRBJ1-4, the V gene TRBV10-3; D remains ambiguous. V lost 2 bases and J lost 8, with 15 bases in between. The germline CDR1 and CDR2 sequences are ENHRY and SYGVKD. The CDR3 spans 15 residues. The CDR3 coding sequence is TGTGCCATCAGTGAGGGGATAGCCGATGGGGAAAAACTGTTTTTT. It encodes CAISEGIADGEKLFF.

The chain carries TRBV5-5 and TRBJ2-3; D perhaps matches TRBD1 (6 bases). Germline V gene sequence: CDR1 SGHKS, CDR2 YYEKEE (reference sequence). Trimming shortened V by 1 base and J by 0 bases, and 12 bases separated the two germline ends. The CDR3 consists of 16 residues. The CDR3 here is CASSLFGTPSTDTQYF. CDR3 coding DNA: TGTGCCAGCAGCTTGTTTGGGACACCGAGCACAGATACGCAGTATTTT. The entire variable domain, with the rest obtained from reference TRBV5-5 and TRBJ2-3, is as follows: DAGVTQSPTHLIKTRGQQVTLRCSPISGHKSVSWYQQVLGQGPQFIFQYYEKEERGRGNFPDRFSARQFPNYSSELNVNALLLGDSALYLCASSLFGTPSTDTQYFGPGTRLTVL.

The chain carries TRBV5-1 and TRBJ1-1; 9 bases map to TRBD1. The length of the CDR3 is 13 residues. J was trimmed by 6 bases and V by 2 bases; bases with no gene match: 2. Per the germline V gene, CDR1 is SGHRS and CDR2 is YFSETQ. This CDR3 reads CASSFGQGPEAFF. CDR3 in DNA: TGCGCCAGCAGCTTCGGACAGGGGCCTGAAGCTTTCTTT. The variable domain in full, with the rest retrieved from reference TRBV5-1 and TRBJ1-1, is KAGVTQTPRYLIKTRGQQVTLSCSPISGHRSVSWYQQTPGQGLQFLFEYFSETQRNKGNFPGRFSGRQFSNSRSEMNVSTLELGDSALYLCASSFGQGPEAFFGQGTRLTVV.